These 2 T cell receptor beta chains were all obtained from the same sample, sequenced in a study of breast tumors, draining lymph nodes, adjacent tissues (dated by TCRdb to between 2015 and 2016). Libraries were constructed by multiplex PCR. Sequenced using an Illumina HiSeq 2000. TCRdb ran its own pipeline on the public reads, namely fastp trimming at Q25 and MiXCR clone calling, and kept in-frame beta chains. Each entry is one CDR3 protein sequence, shown with its most common DNA and genes. The sample table contains 60,000 to 65,000 distinct CDR3 sequences; only one count was recorded for around 60% of them. Roughly 19% of the sample is in the top ten clones. Specimen: breast tumor tissue. The receptors stem from a female donor with breast cancer. Some clones in this sample may be carry-over from other donors' samples.

This clonotype showed up many times. The J gene is TRBJ2-4, the V gene TRBV7-8; tentative D call: TRBD2 (5 bases). From germline, CDR1 is SGHVS and CDR2 FQNEAQ. Between the trimmed V and J ends, which lost 4 bases and 8 bases, there was a span of 15 bases. This CDR3 spans 14 amino acids. The CDR3 reads CASSSPVGADIQYF. The CDR3 coding sequence is TGTGCCAGCAGCTCCCCGGTGGGAGCCGACATTCAGTACTTC.

The J gene is TRBJ1-4, the V gene TRBV28, with TRBD1 identical over 7 bases. V shed 3 bases, J shed 12 bases, and the junction held 19 bases outside the gene matches. Germline V gives CDR1 MDHEN, CDR2 SYDVKM. The CDR3 is 17 amino acids. Written as DNA, the CDR3 is TGTGCCAGCAGTTTGCGGGACAGTGCTAACAGAGGTCGGCAACTGTTTTTT. It codes for CASSLRDSANRGRQLFF.